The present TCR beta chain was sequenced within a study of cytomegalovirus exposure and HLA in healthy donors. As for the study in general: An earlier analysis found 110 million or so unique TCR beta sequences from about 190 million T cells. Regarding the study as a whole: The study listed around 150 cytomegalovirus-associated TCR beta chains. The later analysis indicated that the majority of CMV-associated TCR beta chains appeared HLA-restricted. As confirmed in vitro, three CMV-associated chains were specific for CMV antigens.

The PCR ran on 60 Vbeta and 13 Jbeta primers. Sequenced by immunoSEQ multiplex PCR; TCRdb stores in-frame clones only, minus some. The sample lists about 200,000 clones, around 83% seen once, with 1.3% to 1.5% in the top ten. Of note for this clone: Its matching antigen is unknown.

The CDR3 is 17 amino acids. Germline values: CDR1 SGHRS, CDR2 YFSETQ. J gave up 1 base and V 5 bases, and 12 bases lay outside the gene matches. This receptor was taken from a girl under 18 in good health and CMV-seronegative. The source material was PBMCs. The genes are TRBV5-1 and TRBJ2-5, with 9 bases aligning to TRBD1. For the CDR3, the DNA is TGCGCCAGCAGTTTGACGACAGGGACAGGGAGCCAAGAGACCCAGTACTTC. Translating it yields CASSLTTGTGSQETQYF. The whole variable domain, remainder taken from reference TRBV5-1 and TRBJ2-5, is KAGVTQTPRYLIKTRGQQVTLSCSPISGHRSVSWYQQTPGQGLQFLFEYFSETQRNKGNFPGRFSGRQFSNSRSEMNVSTLELGDSALYLCASSLTTGTGSQETQYFGPGTRLLVL.